The clone carrying this TCR beta chain was counted ten times or more. Antigen: not known. The data originate from a study of T cell repertoires in cytomegalovirus infection. Study information: Public TCR beta signatures marked donors with CMV infection and the matching HLA.

One entry per CDR3 protein, called by TCRdb with MiXCR from the reads. Among over 85,000 distinct CDR3 sequences listed, about 17% were seen once. The study's findings and limits: Dominating the ex vivo response were TCR beta clonotypes that were CMV-specific and HLA-C-restricted. The study identified carriers of CMV plus the relevant HLA from cumulative public TCR beta family frequency.

This clonotype was sampled from a human donor in good health (CMV status not recorded). Some clones in this sample may be carry-over from other donors' samples. The specimen sequenced was PBMCs.

CDR3 sequence reads: CASSSSGGDADTQYF. CDR3 DNA: TGTGCCAGCAGCTCAAGCGGGGGGGACGCAGATACGCAGTATTTT. The V and J genes are TRBV7-3 and TRBJ2-3, with TRBD2 matching 10 bases. Trimming at V came to 4 bases and at J to 4 bases, leaving 5 bases not matched to a gene. Germline CDR1 reads SGHTA; CDR2 reads FQGTGA. This CDR3 has 15 amino acids.